The 26 T cell receptor beta chains presented below share a single source sample, sequenced in a study of beta chain features in type 1 diabetes. The whole isolated RNA underwent reverse transcription, so sequencing captured expressed TCRB transcripts. The data were produced by immunoSEQ multiplex PCR, yet TCRdb's version contains in-frame clones alone and is incomplete. The data hold over 100,000 clones, with about 40% observed a single time. The sample taken for sequencing was stem cell memory CD4+ T cells from blood. The receptors derive from a woman aged 18-35 years in good health.

This clone was counted a few times. The chain links TRBV20-1 to TRBJ2-3; weak D call: TRBD1 (5 bases). V lost 7 bases and J 4 bases, leaving 9 bases between the germline ends. The CDR3 loop spans 11 amino acids. Looked up from germline, CDR1 is DFQATT and CDR2 is SNEGSKA (reference sequence). For the CDR3, the DNA is TGCAGTGTGCCCAGGGCAGATACGCAGTATTTT. It translates to CSVPRADTQYF.

The rearrangement uses TRBV11-2 and TRBJ1-2; D may be TRBD1 (6 bases). Deletions cut 5 bases from V and 2 bases from J, with 12 bases between. The CDR3 loop spans 14 amino acids. The germline V gene has CDR1 SGHAT and CDR2 FQNNGV. CDR3 amino acids: CASSHHRENYGYTF. In DNA, the CDR3 is TGTGCCAGCAGCCACCACAGGGAGAACTATGGCTACACCTTC.

The chain carries TRBV2 and TRBJ1-5, with a tentative D call TRBD1 (5 bases). CDR1 and CDR2 (germline): SNHLY, FYNNEI. The CDR3 length is 12 residues. Trimming took 6 bases from V and 4 from J, leaving 7 bases between them. The CDR3 nucleotides read TGTGCCAGCAGACAGGTTAATCAGCCCCAGCATTTT. Its protein is CASRQVNQPQHF.

This chain links TRBV18 with TRBJ1-2; 12 bases are shared with TRBD1. The CDR3 spans 17 residues. With 2 bases clipped from V and 2 bases from J, the junction kept 6 bases outside the gene matches. Germline CDR1 and CDR2: KGHSH and LQKENI. CDR3 protein: CASSPVRDRGLNYGYTF. The DNA for the CDR3 is TGTGCCAGCTCACCAGTACGGGACAGGGGGCTCAACTATGGCTACACCTTC.

V is TRBV5-4 and J is TRBJ2-5; 8 nucleotides align to TRBD2. This CDR3 is built from 17 residues. From germline, CDR1 is SGHNT and CDR2 YYREEE (reference sequence). V shed 6 bases and J 6 bases; nucleotides not matched to a gene: 19. The DNA of the CDR3 is TGTGCCAGCACCTCTAACCCCAGCCGGGAGGGCCGGAAGACCCAGTACTTC. Protein product: CASTSNPSREGRKTQYF.

This chain joins TRBV25-1 and TRBJ2-2; the D gene is possibly TRBD2 (6 bases). This CDR3 spans 15 amino acids. V was cut by 5 bases and J by 5 bases, with 15 bases left in between. Germline V lookup: CDR1 MGHDK, CDR2 SYGVNS. CDR3 residues: CASSRDGGRTGELFF. Written as DNA, the CDR3 is TGTGCCAGCAGTCGGGACGGGGGTAGGACCGGGGAGCTGTTTTTT.

V is TRBV14 and J is TRBJ2-1, with 10 bases lining up with TRBD2. The CDR3 covers 16 residues. The V gene's germline CDR1 is SGHDN and CDR2 FVKESK. The J segment lost 5 bases and the V segment lost 4 bases, leaving 8 bases of the junction unmatched. Written as DNA, the CDR3 is TGTGCCAGCAGCCTTACCGGACTAGCGGAGAACAATGAGCAGTTCTTC. Translated: CASSLTGLAENNEQFF.

This clone was counted only a few times. The rearrangement uses TRBV27 and TRBJ2-3; D ambiguous. V gave up 6 bases and J gave up 5 bases, with 9 bases separating them. Germline CDR1 and CDR2: MNHEY and SMNVEV (reference sequence). The CDR3 has 12 residues. The CDR3 spells CASSLRGDTQYF. CDR3 sequence (DNA): TGTGCCAGCAGCCTGAGAGGAGATACGCAGTATTTT.

This rearrangement joins TRBV9 to TRBJ2-3, with TRBD2 matching over 9 bases. With 3 bases clipped from V and 4 bases from J, the junction kept 9 bases outside the gene matches. CDR3 size: 16 residues. Germline V CDR1 and CDR2: SGDLS, YYNGEE. CDR3 coding DNA: TGTGCCAGCAGCGAGCGAAGCGGGAGGAAAGCAGATACGCAGTATTTT. Amino acid sequence: CASSERSGRKADTQYF. Using reference TRBV9 and TRBJ2-3 for the parts outside the CDR3, the full variable domain is DSGVTQTPKHLITATGQRVTLRCSPRSGDLSVYWYQQSLDQGLQFLIQYYNGEERAKGNILERFSAQQFPDLHSELNLSSLELGDSALYFCASSERSGRKADTQYFGPGTRLTVL.

The chain joins TRBV27 to TRBJ1-2, with 7 bases identical to TRBD1. V gave up 2 bases and J gave up 4 bases; unmatched junction bases: 7. The CDR3 loop spans 15 amino acids. Germline V gene sequence: CDR1 MNHEY, CDR2 SMNVEV (reference sequence). In nucleotides, the CDR3 is TGTGCCAGCAGTTTAACAGGGGACCCCCTCTATGGCTACACCTTC. Translated: CASSLTGDPLYGYTF.

This clone appeared once. The V gene is TRBV5-1, the J gene TRBJ1-1, with 7 bases matching TRBD1. There are 17 residues in the CDR3. V was pared by 4 bases and J by 0 bases, with 12 bases of the junction left unmatched. Per the germline V gene, CDR1 is SGHRS and CDR2 is YFSETQ. As DNA, the CDR3 is TGCGCCAGCAGCGCCACCGGGACAGACTTTATGAACACTGAAGCTTTCTTT. As protein: CASSATGTDFMNTEAFF.

The V and J genes are TRBV4-1 and TRBJ1-5; TRBD1 matches at 7 bases. Germline trimming cut 3 bases from V and 5 bases from J; bases unmatched to any gene: 7. This CDR3 contains 15 residues. CDR1 and CDR2 from the germline V gene are MGHRA and YSYEKL. CDR3 protein: CASSHQQGWDQPQHF. The CDR3 region has the DNA TGCGCCAGCAGCCATCAACAGGGGTGGGATCAGCCCCAGCATTTT.

The rearrangement links TRBV28 to TRBJ1-2; D unresolved. The CDR3 totals 16 residues. Germline loops: CDR1 MDHEN, CDR2 SYDVKM. V lost 1 base, J lost 4 bases, and 16 bases lay in between. The CDR3 DNA follows: TGTGCCAGCAGTTTATCAGGAGGGTCTGGGAGCTATGGCTACACCTTC. Protein sequence: CASSLSGGSGSYGYTF.

In DNA, the CDR3 is TGTGCCAGCAGCTCCAGGTACAGGGTGCAGACAGATACGCAGTATTTT. It yields the protein CASSSRYRVQTDTQYF. The genes are TRBV7-2 and TRBJ2-3; TRBD1 is a possible D gene (6 bases). With 4 bases removed from V and 3 bases from J, the gap between germline ends came to 17 bases. The V gene's germline CDR1 is SGHTA and CDR2 FQGNSA. The CDR3 length is 16 residues.

The chain recombines TRBV7-3 with TRBJ2-1, with 8 bases lining up with TRBD2. This CDR3 comprises 14 residues. The V gene's germline CDR1 is SGHTA and CDR2 FQGTGA. Trimming took 5 bases from V and 5 from J; bases not matched to a gene: 5. DNA of the CDR3: TGTGCCAGCAGCCCCCTTAGCGGGAACAATGAGCAGTTCTTC. Protein sequence: CASSPLSGNNEQFF. The whole variable domain, remainder taken from reference TRBV7-3 and TRBJ2-1, is GAGVSQTPSNKVTEKGKYVELRCDPISGHTALYWYRQSLGQGPEFLIYFQGTGAADDSGLPNDRFFAVRPEGSVSTLKIQRTERGDSAVYLCASSPLSGNNEQFFGPGTRLTVL.

The chain has TRBV19 and TRBJ1-5, with D perhaps matching TRBD1 (5 bases). Germline V gene lookup returns CDR1 LNHDA and CDR2 SQIVND (reference sequence). V was trimmed by 7 bases and J by 7 bases, leaving 20 bases between them. This CDR3 has 15 residues. As DNA, the CDR3 is TGTGCCAGTAAGAAGTCGGCAGGGCCAGGACAGCCCCAGCATTTT. Translated: CASKKSAGPGQPQHF.

This clone was detected only a few times. The chain uses TRBV18 and TRBJ2-7, with 7 bases that match TRBD2. The CDR3 length is 15 residues. Germline V gene sequence: CDR1 KGHSH, CDR2 LQKENI. With V trimmed by 0 bases and J by 3 bases, 5 bases remained unmatched. In DNA, the CDR3 is TGTGCCAGCTCACCACCGGCGGGAGCGGGCTACGAGCAGTACTTC. Its translation is CASSPPAGAGYEQYF. Full variable domain (rest looked up from reference TRBV18 and TRBJ2-7): NAGVMQNPRHLVRRRGQEARLRCSPMKGHSHVYWYRQLPEEGLKFMVYLQKENIIDESGMPKERFSAEFPKEGPSILRIQQVVRGDSAAYFCASSPPAGAGYEQYFGPGTRLTVT.

This clone showed up just a few times. This chain links TRBV5-6 with TRBJ2-7; 11 positions match TRBD2. Germline V gene sequence: CDR1 SGHDT, CDR2 YYEEEE. Trimming removed 2 bases from V and 8 bases from J; junction bases left unmatched: 6. The CDR3 extends over 14 amino acids. As DNA, the CDR3 is TGTGCCAGCAGCTTCGGGACTAGCGGCAACAAGCAGTACTTC. It codes for CASSFGTSGNKQYF.

The chain couples TRBV2 to TRBJ2-7, with D unresolved. V lost 5 bases, J lost 2 bases, and 4 bases lay in between. The length of the CDR3 is 11 residues. Germline values: CDR1 SNHLY, CDR2 FYNNEI. CDR3 protein: CASSTTYEQYF. DNA for the CDR3: TGTGCCAGCAGTACAACCTACGAGCAGTACTTC. Full variable domain (rest looked up from reference TRBV2 and TRBJ2-7): EPEVTQTPSHQVTQMGQEVILRCVPISNHLYFYWYRQILGQKVEFLVSFYNNEISEKSEIFDDQFSVERPDGSNFTLKIRSTKLEDSAMYFCASSTTYEQYFGPGTRLTVT.

The chain links TRBV5-8 to TRBJ2-4, with D unclear. CDR1 and CDR2 from the germline V gene are SGHTS and YDEGEE. V was trimmed by 7 bases and J by 7 bases, leaving 27 bases between them. The CDR3 runs to 17 residues. The CDR3 spells CASRFLNAAPPRNIQYF. CDR3 coding DNA: TGTGCCAGCCGATTCTTGAATGCAGCCCCCCCGAGGAACATTCAGTACTTC. The full variable domain, completed using reference TRBV5-8 and TRBJ2-4, is EAGVTQSPTHLIKTRGQQATLRCSPISGHTSVYWYQQALGLGLQFLLWYDEGEERNRGNFPPRFSGRQFPNYSSELNVNALELEDSALYLCASRFLNAAPPRNIQYFGAGTRLSVL.

The rearrangement uses TRBV30 and TRBJ2-3; no reliable D call. There are 15 residues in the CDR3. Germline V gene lookup returns CDR1 GTSNPN and CDR2 SVGIG (reference sequence). V gave up 0 bases and J gave up 0 bases, with 10 bases separating them. This CDR3 is CAWSVLASSTDTQYF. CDR3 nucleotide sequence: TGTGCCTGGAGTGTACTCGCGTCTAGCACAGATACGCAGTATTTT.

V and J are TRBV11-2 and TRBJ2-5; D is unclear. The CDR3 consists of 14 residues. Germline-derived CDR1 and CDR2 are SGHAT and FQNNGV. V lost 2 bases, J lost 1 base, and 8 bases lay in between. This CDR3 reads CASSLLDGQETQYF. The CDR3 DNA follows: TGTGCCAGCAGCTTACTAGACGGCCAAGAGACCCAGTACTTC.

The rearrangement joins TRBV11-3 to TRBJ2-7; 11 bases agree with TRBD2. CDR1 and CDR2 from the germline V gene are SGHNT and YENEEA. This CDR3 has 15 residues. With 5 bases clipped from V and 4 bases from J, the junction kept 7 bases outside the gene matches. The CDR3 DNA is TGTGCCAGCAGCCTTGCCGGGACTAGCGGTTACGAGCAGTACTTC. Translating it yields CASSLAGTSGYEQYF.

The V call is TRBV11-2, the J call TRBJ2-5; TRBD2 is a possible D gene (6 bases). Trimming left V 5 bases short and J 2 bases short, with 15 bases between. The CDR3 sequence is 15 residues long. Germline V gene sequence: CDR1 SGHAT, CDR2 FQNNGV. The CDR3 region has the DNA TGTGCCAGCAGCCTAGGCGGGACTCCGCAAGAGACCCAGTACTTC. It codes for CASSLGGTPQETQYF.

V usage is TRBV4-2 and J usage is TRBJ2-2; possibly TRBD1 for D (6 bases). CDR3 length equals 18 residues. Trimming cost V 3 bases and J 5 bases, with 22 bases left between them. Germline-derived CDR1 and CDR2 are LGHNA and YNFKEQ. In DNA form, the CDR3 reads TGTGCCAGCAGCCATATATTTAAACAGGGTACCTTTACCGGGGAGCTGTTTTTT. Protein sequence: CASSHIFKQGTFTGELFF.

V usage is TRBV4-1 and J usage is TRBJ2-3; TRBD2 aligns across 7 bases. Germline V gene sequence: CDR1 MGHRA, CDR2 YSYEKL. J gave up 2 bases and V 1 base, and 9 bases lay outside the gene matches. The length of the CDR3 is 17 residues. The DNA for the CDR3 is TGCGCCAGCAGCCAAGGCCGGGTCGGGAGGCCCACAGATACGCAGTATTTT. Residues: CASSQGRVGRPTDTQYF.